These 8 T cell receptor beta chains share one sample of origin, sequenced in a study of cytomegalovirus exposure and HLA in healthy donors. The PCR ran on 60 Vbeta and 13 Jbeta primers. The assay was immunoSEQ multiplex PCR, and TCRdb's table has in-frame clones only and misses some. Among some 130,000 clones listed, around 78% were seen once. Sequencing input: PBMCs. Source of these receptors: a woman younger than 35 in good health and CMV-seronegative.

The chain joins TRBV19 to TRBJ1-1; D is ambiguous. V was clipped by 11 bases and J by 6 bases, with 22 bases between them. From germline, CDR1 is LNHDA and CDR2 SQIVND (reference sequence). The CDR3 runs 14 residues. The chain's CDR3 is CASAGTEGRAEAFF. DNA for the CDR3: TGTGCCTCGGCGGGAACGGAGGGAAGGGCTGAAGCTTTCTTT.

This clone appeared once. V usage is TRBV6-1 and J usage is TRBJ2-3; TRBD2 matches at 11 bases. Germline assignment: CDR1 MNHNS and CDR2 SASEGT. The CDR3 is made up of 15 amino acids. V gave up 8 bases and J gave up 0 bases; unmatched junction bases: 4. In DNA, the CDR3 is TGTGCCAGCCAACTAGCGGGAGACAGCACAGATACGCAGTATTTT. This translates into CASQLAGDSTDTQYF.

This clone was counted a single time. The chain recombines TRBV7-8 with TRBJ2-7; D perhaps matches TRBD1 (6 bases). Trimming pared 4 bases from V and 5 bases from J, leaving 21 bases between. The germline CDR1 and CDR2 sequences are SGHVS and FQNEAQ. The CDR3 length is 16 residues. The CDR3 nucleotides read TGTGCCAGCAGCTCGCCTCAGGGGTCTTCCACCGACGAGCAGTACTTC. It encodes CASSSPQGSSTDEQYF. Variable domain in full (rest from reference TRBV7-8 and TRBJ2-7): GAGVSQSPRYKVAKRGQDVALRCDPISGHVSLFWYQQALGQGPEFLTYFQNEAQLDKSGLPSDRFFAERPEGSVSTLKIQRTQQEDSAVYLCASSSPQGSSTDEQYFGPGTRLTVT.

A note on this clone: The CDR3 does not close with the conserved phenylalanine or tryptophan, likely indicating a read error. The chain couples TRBV6-4 to TRBJ1-5; 7 positions match TRBD1. From germline, CDR1 is MRHNA and CDR2 SNTAGT. Losses at the gene ends were 8 bases for V and 0 bases for J; bases not matched to a gene: 19. This CDR3 region has 19 residues. The CDR3 nucleotides are TGTGCCAGCCCCTTGGGACAGCCAACCGGAACAAATAGCAATCAGCCCCAGCATGTT. Translation: CASPLGQPTGTNSNQPQHV.

The chain joins TRBV19 to TRBJ1-5; the D gene is possibly TRBD1 (5 bases). The CDR3 is 15 amino acids. Germline V gene data show CDR1 as LNHDA and CDR2 as SQIVND (reference sequence). V was trimmed by 7 bases and J by 1 base, leaving 14 bases between them. The CDR3 loop reads CASTRAQSSNQPQHF. The CDR3 coding sequence is TGTGCCAGTACCAGGGCCCAGTCAAGCAATCAGCCCCAGCATTTT.

This chain joins TRBV6-6 and TRBJ2-4; 7 bases align to TRBD1. Germline V gives CDR1 MNHNY, CDR2 SVGAGI (reference sequence). Trimming at V came to 4 bases and at J to 1 base, leaving 7 bases not matched to a gene. The CDR3 has 16 amino acids. For the CDR3, the DNA is TGTGCCAGCAGTTCCTCTGACAGGGACGCCAAAAACATTCAGTACTTC. It translates to CASSSSDRDAKNIQYF.

CDR3: CASSFSGSTYEQYF. The DNA of the CDR3 is TGTGCCAGCAGCTTTAGCGGGAGCACCTACGAGCAGTACTTC. This chain uses TRBV5-6 with TRBJ2-7, with 9 bases fitting TRBD2. Germline loops: CDR1 SGHDT, CDR2 YYEEEE. J gave up 2 bases and V 2 bases, and 2 bases lay outside the gene matches. The CDR3 is 14 residues long.

The rearrangement uses TRBV27 and TRBJ2-1; 14 bases agree with TRBD2. Germline V CDR1 and CDR2: MNHEY, SMNVEV (reference sequence). The CDR3 runs to 15 residues. V shed 5 bases and J 7 bases; nucleotides not matched to a gene: 4. The CDR3 is CASSPGTSGGNEQFF. The CDR3 DNA follows: TGTGCCAGCAGTCCCGGGACTAGCGGGGGAAATGAGCAGTTCTTC.